The TCR beta chain under discussion was sequenced for a study of blood T cells in healthy people across ages. Study observations and caveats: Older age coincided with a roughly linear decline in TCR beta diversity per million T cells. It was not known whether donors were CMV positive (a possible confounder of expanded clonotype changes).

Total RNA was extracted at no less than 6 micrograms per sample. The CDR3 has 13 amino acids. Germline CDR1 reads LGHDT; CDR2 reads YNNKEL (reference sequence). The V and J ends lost 1 base and 8 bases respectively, with 11 bases between them. Through a sample-barcoded 5' primer and a J-beta primer mix, a second PCR was run for roughly 7 to 12 cycles. Each cDNA molecule received a tag from a template-switch adaptor that had 12 random nucleotides. Each CDR3 protein is one row after TCRdb ran MiXCR on the 5' RACE reads. The repertoire consists of over a million distinct CDR3 sequences, with under 45% occurring once and the leading ten covering about 20%. This clonotype was counted between two and nine times. Its antigen is currently unknown.

The receptor's source is an older woman in good health. The sample comprised blood. The chain joins TRBV3-1 to TRBJ2-5, with D unclear. CDR3 bases: TGTGCCAGCAGCCAAGGGTCGGATCGTACCCAGTACTTC. Its protein is CASSQGSDRTQYF.